These 17 T cell receptor beta chains share one sample of origin, sequenced in a study of blood T cell repertoires in COVID-19. The protocol was immunoSEQ multiplex PCR, while the TCRdb copy is restricted to in-frame clones and leaves out a portion. The sample records roughly 100,000 clones, approximately 90% being singletons. Specimen: peripheral blood. The receptors shown here come from a man aged 45-60 years with active COVID-19.

The J gene is TRBJ2-2, the V gene TRBV6-4; 7 nucleotides align to TRBD2. Looked up from germline, CDR1 is MRHNA and CDR2 is SNTAGT. Trimming removed 1 base from V and 1 base from J; junction bases left unmatched: 3. CDR3 length: 16 amino acids. CDR3 sequence reads: CASSDLGTKNTGELFF. CDR3 in DNA: TGTGCCAGCAGTGACTTGGGGACTAAGAACACCGGGGAGCTGTTTTTT.

A single count supports this clone. J is TRBJ2-5 and V is TRBV18, with a tentative D call TRBD1 (6 bases). Trimming cost V 0 bases and J 4 bases, with 12 bases left between them. The CDR3 runs 15 residues. Germline V lookup: CDR1 KGHSH, CDR2 LQKENI. CDR3 nucleotide sequence: TGTGCCAGCTCACCACCGGACAGTATCCGAGAGACCCAGTACTTC. Residues: CASSPPDSIRETQYF. Full variable domain (rest looked up from reference TRBV18 and TRBJ2-5): NAGVMQNPRHLVRRRGQEARLRCSPMKGHSHVYWYRQLPEEGLKFMVYLQKENIIDESGMPKERFSAEFPKEGPSILRIQQVVRGDSAAYFCASSPPDSIRETQYFGPGTRLLVL.

The genes are TRBV4-2 and TRBJ1-6, with TRBD1 as a possible D gene (6 bases). V lost 0 bases to trimming and J lost 8 bases, with 11 bases between them. Germline assignment: CDR1 LGHNA and CDR2 YNFKEQ. This CDR3 comprises 15 residues. The CDR3 nucleotides read TGTGCCAGCAGCCAAGAACAGGGAGGGTATTCACCCCTCCACTTT. Amino acid sequence: CASSQEQGGYSPLHF.

The chain carries TRBV30 and TRBJ2-2; TRBD2 agrees at 7 bases. Germline V gene sequence: CDR1 GTSNPN, CDR2 SVGIG (reference sequence). With V trimmed by 0 bases and J by 15 bases, 10 bases remained unmatched. CDR3 size: 13 residues. The CDR3 here is CAWSVAGVLRVFF. DNA of the CDR3: TGTGCCTGGAGTGTTGCGGGGGTTCTAAGGGTGTTTTTT.

This chain uses TRBV9 with TRBJ2-1, with TRBD2 as a possible D gene (6 bases). Germline CDR1 reads SGDLS; CDR2 reads YYNGEE. This CDR3 region has 13 residues. The V and J ends lost 7 bases and 2 bases respectively, with 10 bases between them. CDR3 bases: TGTGCCAGCGGGACTGGGGCCTACAATGAGCAGTTCTTC. As protein: CASGTGAYNEQFF. The variable domain in full, with the rest retrieved from reference TRBV9 and TRBJ2-1, is DSGVTQTPKHLITATGQRVTLRCSPRSGDLSVYWYQQSLDQGLQFLIQYYNGEERAKGNILERFSAQQFPDLHSELNLSSLELGDSALYFCASGTGAYNEQFFGPGTRLTVL.

The chain carries TRBV6-1 and TRBJ2-4; TRBD2 might be the D (5 bases). Germline V CDR1 and CDR2: MNHNS, SASEGT. V was pared by 3 bases and J by 4 bases, with 13 bases between. This CDR3 spans 15 amino acids. The CDR3: CASSEPQRLKNIQYF. For the CDR3, the DNA is TGTGCCAGCAGTGAGCCTCAGCGACTAAAAAACATTCAGTACTTC.

This clone was counted ten times or more. V usage is TRBV30 and J usage is TRBJ2-1; a possible D gene is TRBD1 (6 bases). Germline CDR1 reads GTSNPN; CDR2 reads SVGIG (reference sequence). Deletions cut 5 bases from V and 9 bases from J, with 17 bases between. There are 13 residues in the CDR3. The CDR3 is CAWAYRVFSEQFF. The CDR3 DNA sequence: TGTGCCTGGGCCTACAGGGTTTTCAGTGAGCAGTTCTTC.

J is TRBJ2-5 and V is TRBV6-5, with TRBD2 matching 12 bases. Germline V gene lookup returns CDR1 MNHEY and CDR2 SVGAGI. Trimming cost V 7 bases and J 4 bases; bases outside gene matches: 1. This CDR3 is built from 13 residues. CDR3 DNA sequence: TGTGCCAGCACGACTAGCGGGGGAGAGACCCAGTACTTC. Translation: CASTTSGGETQYF.

V usage is TRBV6-2 or TRBV6-3 and J usage is TRBJ2-2; tentative D call: TRBD2 (6 bases). CDR3 length: 16 residues. V was clipped by 3 bases and J by 4 bases, with 15 bases between them. CDR1 is MNHEY and CDR2 is SVGEGT in the germline V gene. The CDR3 spells CASSYFRDSSTGELFF. CDR3 DNA: TGTGCCAGCAGTTATTTCCGGGACTCCTCCACCGGGGAGCTGTTTTTT.

V and J are TRBV27 and TRBJ2-2; TRBD1 aligns across 7 bases. The CDR3 length is 16 residues. In germline, CDR1 is MNHEY, CDR2 SMNVEV (reference sequence). Unmatched junction bases numbered 9, after V lost 6 bases and J lost 2 bases. The CDR3 protein is CASSYGTVVNTGELFF. CDR3 bases: TGTGCCAGCAGCTACGGGACAGTAGTCAACACCGGGGAGCTGTTTTTT.

The CDR3 region is CASSPDSKGYTF. The CDR3, as DNA: TGTGCCAGCAGCCCAGACAGTAAAGGCTACACCTTC. The J gene is TRBJ1-2, the V gene TRBV7-6; D possibly corresponds to TRBD1 (5 bases). Germline-derived CDR1 and CDR2 are SGHVS and FNYEAQ. The CDR3 extends over 12 amino acids. Trimming removed 5 bases from V and 8 bases from J, with 12 bases in between.

CDR3 nucleotide sequence: TGTGCCAGTTCGGGACAGGGGTCCTACGAGCAGTACTTC. Translating gives CASSGQGSYEQYF. The gene calls are TRBV18 and TRBJ2-7; 10 bases align to TRBD1. Germline V lookup: CDR1 KGHSH, CDR2 LQKENI. This CDR3 contains 13 residues. V dropped 9 bases and J dropped 1; count of bases not matched to a gene: 3. The full variable domain, rest sourced from reference TRBV18 and TRBJ2-7, is NAGVMQNPRHLVRRRGQEARLRCSPMKGHSHVYWYRQLPEEGLKFMVYLQKENIIDESGMPKERFSAEFPKEGPSILRIQQVVRGDSAAYFCASSGQGSYEQYFGPGTRLTVT.

This clone was observed a few times. This chain links TRBV6-5 with TRBJ1-3; D not resolved. This CDR3 has 15 residues. Germline V gene sequence: CDR1 MNHEY, CDR2 SVGAGI. V was clipped by 8 bases and J by 2 bases, with 16 bases between them. The CDR3 sequence: CASQEAPMAGNTIYF. The CDR3 DNA follows: TGTGCCAGCCAGGAGGCCCCAATGGCTGGAAACACCATATATTTT.

The genes are TRBV20-1 and TRBJ1-5, with 7 nucleotides matching TRBD1. The ends lost 6 bases at V and 11 bases at J; junction bases unmatched: 7. CDR3 length equals 11 residues. In germline, CDR1 is DFQATT, CDR2 SNEGSKA (reference sequence). The CDR3 DNA follows: TGCAGTGCGGAACAGGGGTGGGCCCAGCATTTT. Its translation is CSAEQGWAQHF.

The V call is TRBV4-2, the J call TRBJ2-2, with D maybe TRBD1 (6 bases). This CDR3 is built from 15 residues. V was shortened by 5 bases and J by 4 bases, with 14 bases between the two germline ends. The germline CDR1 and CDR2 sequences are LGHNA and YNFKEQ. The CDR3 is CASSNEPRGTGELFF. The CDR3 bases are TGTGCCAGCAGCAACGAACCCAGGGGCACCGGGGAGCTGTTTTTT.

The chain recombines TRBV5-4 with TRBJ2-3; 7 bases agree with TRBD1. This CDR3 contains 16 residues. The J segment lost 2 bases and the V segment lost 0 bases, leaving 6 bases of the junction unmatched. Germline V CDR1 and CDR2: SGHNT, YYREEE (reference sequence). CDR3 DNA sequence: TGTGCCAGCAGCTTGGGACAGGGCAGCCTCACAGATACGCAGTATTTT. It specifies CASSLGQGSLTDTQYF. The full variable domain, in which reference TRBV5-4 and TRBJ2-3 provide the parts outside the CDR3, is ETGVTQSPTHLIKTRGQQVTLRCSSQSGHNTVSWYQQALGQGPQFIFQYYREEENGRGNFPPRFSGLQFPNYSSELNVNALELDDSALYLCASSLGQGSLTDTQYFGPGTRLTVL.

V gene TRBV19 combines with J gene TRBJ1-2, with 8 bases that match TRBD1. Per germline, CDR1 LNHDA and CDR2 SQIVND (reference sequence). Trimming cost V 7 bases and J 4 bases; bases outside gene matches: 8. The CDR3 has 14 residues. The CDR3 region has the DNA TGTGCCAGTACCTCGGACAGGGCGGCCTATGGCTACACCTTC. It yields the protein CASTSDRAAYGYTF.